This T cell receptor (beta chain) comes out of a study of vaccination and CD4 T cells after COVID-19. About the research overall: Post-diagnosis, post-COVID samples were collected after a median approximately 97 days, ranging 35 to 161. Overall study results and limits: Relatively few convalescent patients were studied, without early post-infection timepoints.

About this clonotype: What it recognizes is unknown.

Cultured CD4+ T cells had their DNA profiled by the Oncomine TCR Beta short-read assay. Each CDR3 protein is one row after TCRdb ran MiXCR on the PCR reads. The table lists 13,000 to 15,000 distinct CDR3 sequences, 53% of them singletons. Treatment in this sample: approximately nine-day PBMC culture with coronavirus spike peptide pools or control peptides (ViraFEST assay). TCRs were sequenced by ViraFEST after antigen-specific T cells had been expanded with peptide pools. The length of the CDR3 is 17 residues. The V call is TRBV21-1, the J call TRBJ2-3; the D call TRBD1 from the table was never checked on the DNA. TRBV21-1 is reported as a pseudogene. The sequenced sample was CD4+ T cells from blood, cultured in vitro. The TCR sequence derives from a human donor who had recovered from COVID-19. CDR3 loop: CASSKTPTGGYADTQYF. The CDR3 region has the DNA TGTGCCAGCAGCAAGACACCGACAGGGGGCTACGCAGATACGCAGTATTTT.